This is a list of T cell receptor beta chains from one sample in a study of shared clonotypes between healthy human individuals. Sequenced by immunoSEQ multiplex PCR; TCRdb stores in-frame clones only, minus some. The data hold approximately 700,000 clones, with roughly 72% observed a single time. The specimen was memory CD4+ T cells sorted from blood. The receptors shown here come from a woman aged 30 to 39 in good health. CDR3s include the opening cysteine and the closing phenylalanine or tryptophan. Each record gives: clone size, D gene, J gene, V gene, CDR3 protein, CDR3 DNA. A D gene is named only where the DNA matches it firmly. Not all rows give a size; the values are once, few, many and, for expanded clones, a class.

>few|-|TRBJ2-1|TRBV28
CASSLYDEQFF
TGTGCCAGCAGTCTTTACGATGAGCAGTTCTTC
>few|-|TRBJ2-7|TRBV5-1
CASSLVPGSGGYEQYF
TGCGCCAGCAGCTTGGTTCCGGGATCAGGAGGCTACGAGCAGTACTTC
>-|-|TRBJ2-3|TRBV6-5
CATISQGDTQYF
TGTGCCACCATCTCTCAGGGGGATACGCAGTATTTT
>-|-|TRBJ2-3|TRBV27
CASSFATLATDTQYF
TGTGCCAGCAGTTTTGCAACCCTCGCCACAGATACGCAGTATTTT
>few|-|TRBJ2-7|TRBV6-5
CASSYGRGQSYEQYF
TGTGCCAGCAGTTACGGGAGGGGGCAATCCTACGAGCAGTACTTC
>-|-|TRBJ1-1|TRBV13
CASSPIQGILNTEAFF
TGTGCCAGCAGCCCCATACAGGGTATCCTCAACACTGAAGCTTTCTTT
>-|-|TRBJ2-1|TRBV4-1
CASSQDPFEQFF
TGCGCCAGCAGCCAAGATCCGTTTGAGCAGTTCTTC
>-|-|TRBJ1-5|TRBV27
CASSSPTRRQPQHF
TGTGCCAGCAGTTCCCCGACTCGGCGTCAGCCCCAGCATTTT
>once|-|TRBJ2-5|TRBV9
CASSPAGGQETQYF
TGTGCCAGCAGCCCCGCTGGTGGCCAAGAGACCCAGTACTTC
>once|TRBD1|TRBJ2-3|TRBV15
CATSARTGGMDTQYF
TGTGCCACCAGCGCGCGGACAGGGGGCATGGATACGCAGTATTTT
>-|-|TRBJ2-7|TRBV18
CASSLRQSSYEQYF
TGTGCCAGCTCACTGAGACAGTCATCCTACGAGCAGTACTTC
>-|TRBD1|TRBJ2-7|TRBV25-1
CASSFAGGEQYF
TGTGCCAGCAGTTTCGCAGGGGGCGAGCAGTACTTC
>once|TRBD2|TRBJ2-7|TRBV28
CASTQRGNSYEQYF
TGTGCCAGCACCCAGCGGGGTAACTCCTACGAGCAGTACTTC
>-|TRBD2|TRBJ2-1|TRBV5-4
CASSSGTRGYNEQFF
TGTGCCAGCAGCTCCGGGACTAGGGGATACAATGAGCAGTTCTTC
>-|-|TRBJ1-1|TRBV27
CASSFGLLTEAFF
TGTGCCAGCAGTTTCGGGCTACTCACTGAAGCTTTCTTT
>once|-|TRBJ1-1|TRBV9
CASSPRRVNTEAFF
TGTGCCAGCAGCCCCCGGAGGGTAAACACTGAAGCTTTCTTT
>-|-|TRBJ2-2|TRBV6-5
CASRLQGFSGELFF
TGTGCCAGCAGATTACAGGGTTTCTCCGGGGAGCTGTTTTTT
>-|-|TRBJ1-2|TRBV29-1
CSVVSPGASGYTF
TGCAGCGTTGTCAGCCCAGGGGCGTCTGGCTACACCTTC
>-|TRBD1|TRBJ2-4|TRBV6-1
CASSGGTGHIQYF
TGTGCCAGCAGTGGTGGGACAGGGCACATTCAGTACTTC
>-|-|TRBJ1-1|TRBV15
CATSRNTEAFF
TGTGCCACCAGCAGAAACACTGAAGCTTTCTTT
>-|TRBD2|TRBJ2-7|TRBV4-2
CASSQDRRLAGAYEQYF
TGTGCCAGCAGCCAAGATCGGAGGCTAGCGGGCGCCTACGAGCAGTACTTC
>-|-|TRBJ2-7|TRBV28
CASSLTGVIPFEQYF
TGTGCCAGCAGTTTAACGGGAGTGATCCCTTTCGAGCAGTACTTC
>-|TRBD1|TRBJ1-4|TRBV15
CATSRGDRGNEKLFF
TGTGCCACCAGCAGAGGGGACAGGGGGAACGAAAAACTGTTTTTT
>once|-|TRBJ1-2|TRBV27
CASSLRGGYGYTF
TGTGCCAGCAGTTTAAGAGGGGGCTATGGCTACACCTTC
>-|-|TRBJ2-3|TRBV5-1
CASSAGLGDTDTQYF
TGCGCCAGCAGCGCCGGGCTGGGGGACACAGATACGCAGTATTTT
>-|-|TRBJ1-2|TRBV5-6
CASTNSDVGYTF
TGTGCCAGCACCAACTCGGACGTCGGCTACACCTTC
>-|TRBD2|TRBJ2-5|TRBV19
CASSARRLAGDQETQYF
TGTGCCAGTAGTGCCCGGCGACTAGCGGGAGACCAAGAGACCCAGTACTTC
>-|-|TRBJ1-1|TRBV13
CASSLGDQGYTEAFF
TGTGCCAGCAGCTTAGGGGACCAGGGTTACACTGAAGCTTTCTTT
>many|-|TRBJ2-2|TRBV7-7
CASSSGGSTGELFF
TGTGCCAGCAGCTCAGGGGGGAGCACCGGGGAGCTGTTTTTT
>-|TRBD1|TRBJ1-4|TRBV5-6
CASSSTAGGESEKLFF
TGTGCCAGCAGCTCTACCGCAGGGGGCGAGTCTGAAAAACTGTTTTTT